This T cell receptor (beta chain) originates from a study of T cell responses to AZD1222 COVID-19 vaccine. Trimming cost V 2 bases and J 3 bases, with 5 bases left between them. Germline V gene lookup returns CDR1 GTSNPN and CDR2 SVGIG (reference sequence). The CDR3 totals 11 residues. The repertoire was sequenced with immunoSEQ multiplex PCR; TCRdb's copy has only in-frame clones and lacks some. The repertoire holds fewer than 150,000 clones, with over 75% as singletons. This chain joins TRBV30 and TRBJ2-7; D gene ambiguous. The specimen was peripheral blood, collected on day 0 of AZD1222 vaccination. The TCR sequence derives from an adult in good health. CDR3 bases: TGTGCCTGGAGTTTGGGCTACGAGCAGTACTTC. It codes for CAWSLGYEQYF.